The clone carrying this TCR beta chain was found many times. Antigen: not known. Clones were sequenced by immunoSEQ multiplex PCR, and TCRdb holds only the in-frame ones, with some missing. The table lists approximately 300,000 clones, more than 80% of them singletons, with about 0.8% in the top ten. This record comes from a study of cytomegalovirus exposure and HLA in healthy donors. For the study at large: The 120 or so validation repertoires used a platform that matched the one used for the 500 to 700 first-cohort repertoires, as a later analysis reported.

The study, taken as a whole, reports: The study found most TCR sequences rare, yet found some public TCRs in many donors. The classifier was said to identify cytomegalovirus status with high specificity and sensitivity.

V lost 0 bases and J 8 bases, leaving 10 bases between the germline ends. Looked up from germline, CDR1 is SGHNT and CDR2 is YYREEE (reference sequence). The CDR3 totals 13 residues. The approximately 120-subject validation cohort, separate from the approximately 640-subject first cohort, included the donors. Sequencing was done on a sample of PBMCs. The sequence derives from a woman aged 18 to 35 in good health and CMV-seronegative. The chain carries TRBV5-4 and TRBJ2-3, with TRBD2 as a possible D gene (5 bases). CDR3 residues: CASSLDSEGTQYF. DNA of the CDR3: TGTGCCAGCAGCTTGGACTCTGAGGGTACGCAGTATTTT.